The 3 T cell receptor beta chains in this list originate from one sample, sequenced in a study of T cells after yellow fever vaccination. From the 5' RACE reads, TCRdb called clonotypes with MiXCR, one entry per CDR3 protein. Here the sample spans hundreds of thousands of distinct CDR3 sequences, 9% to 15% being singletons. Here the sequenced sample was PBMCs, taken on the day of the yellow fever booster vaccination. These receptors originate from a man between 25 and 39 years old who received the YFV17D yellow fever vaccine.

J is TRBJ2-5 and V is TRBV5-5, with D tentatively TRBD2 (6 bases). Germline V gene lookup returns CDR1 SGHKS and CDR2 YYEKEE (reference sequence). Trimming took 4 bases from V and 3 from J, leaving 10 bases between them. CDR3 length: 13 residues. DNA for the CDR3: TGTGCCAGCAGCCGAAGGAGGGAAGAGACCCAGTACTTC. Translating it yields CASSRRREETQYF.

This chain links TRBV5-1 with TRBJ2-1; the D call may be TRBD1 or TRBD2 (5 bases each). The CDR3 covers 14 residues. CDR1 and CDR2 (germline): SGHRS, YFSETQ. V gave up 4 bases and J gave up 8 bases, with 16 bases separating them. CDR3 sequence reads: CASSGSGTADEQFF. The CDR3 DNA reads TGCGCCAGCAGCGGGTCCGGGACCGCCGATGAGCAGTTCTTC.

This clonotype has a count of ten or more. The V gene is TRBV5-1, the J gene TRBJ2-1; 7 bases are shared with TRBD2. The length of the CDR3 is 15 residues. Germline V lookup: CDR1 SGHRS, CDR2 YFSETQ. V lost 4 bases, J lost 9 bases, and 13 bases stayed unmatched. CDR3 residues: CASSVSGVVGGEQFF. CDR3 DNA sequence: TGCGCCAGCAGCGTAAGCGGGGTGGTCGGCGGTGAGCAGTTCTTC.